Shown below are 22 T cell receptor beta chains from a single sample sequenced in a study of blood T cell repertoires in COVID-19. The data were produced by immunoSEQ multiplex PCR, yet TCRdb's version contains in-frame clones alone and is incomplete. The table includes more than 300,000 clones, more than 85% detected once. Source material: PBMCs or T cells enriched from blood (not recorded which). The receptor source for this set is a young woman who had recovered from COVID-19.

This chain links TRBV3-1 (or the pseudogene TRBV3-2) with TRBJ1-1; D may be TRBD1 (6 bases). Germline CDR1 reads LGHDT; CDR2 reads YNNKEL (reference sequence). There are 14 residues in the CDR3. V shed 8 bases and J shed 1 base, with 14 bases lying between them. CDR3 region: CASAPRGGNTEAFF. The CDR3 nucleotides read TGTGCCAGCGCACCAAGGGGGGGGAACACTGAAGCTTTCTTT.

The gene calls are TRBV6-5 and TRBJ1-2, with 9 bases aligning to TRBD1. Germline CDR1 reads MNHEY; CDR2 reads SVGAGI. Losses at the gene ends were 3 bases for V and 6 bases for J; bases not matched to a gene: 8. The CDR3 length is 15 residues. This CDR3 reads CASSYGGTGRDGYTF. CDR3 DNA: TGTGCCAGCAGTTATGGTGGGACAGGGCGGGATGGCTACACCTTC.

The chain recombines TRBV30 with TRBJ1-6; D unclear. CDR1 and CDR2 from the germline V gene are GTSNPN and SVGIG (reference sequence). V was trimmed by 0 bases and J by 8 bases, leaving 11 bases between them. There are 14 residues in the CDR3. CDR3 protein: CAWSVPPEHSPLHF. The CDR3 DNA reads as TGTGCCTGGAGTGTACCCCCAGAACATTCACCCCTCCACTTT.

The chain employs TRBV3-1 (or the pseudogene TRBV3-2) and TRBJ1-2; a possible D gene is TRBD1 (5 bases). Trimming removed 1 base from V and 4 bases from J, with 10 bases in between. The CDR3 consists of 14 residues. CDR1 and CDR2 (germline): LGHDT, YNNKEL (reference sequence). CDR3 sequence: CASSQGGGGYGYTF. CDR3 nucleotides: TGTGCCAGCAGCCAAGGGGGCGGGGGCTATGGCTACACCTTC.

This chain uses TRBV19 with TRBJ1-1; 8 bases align to TRBD1. CDR3 length: 14 residues. Germline CDR1 is LNHDA and CDR2 is SQIVND (reference sequence). V gave up 7 bases and J gave up 3 bases; unmatched junction bases: 7. CDR3 residues: CASMQGAPHTEAFF. Here the CDR3 DNA reads TGTGCCAGTATGCAGGGGGCGCCGCACACTGAAGCTTTCTTT.

The rearrangement links TRBV7-9 to TRBJ2-7, with 7 bases lining up with TRBD2. The ends lost 4 bases at V and 0 bases at J; junction bases unmatched: 9. CDR1 is SEHNR, CDR2 FQNEAQ, per germline (reference sequence). The CDR3 runs 16 residues. CDR3 amino acids: CASSSPRLADSYEQYF. The CDR3 DNA reads as TGTGCCAGCAGCTCCCCCCGTCTAGCGGACTCCTACGAGCAGTACTTC.

The chain has TRBV6-6 and TRBJ1-5; D may be TRBD1 (5 bases). With 5 bases removed from V and 0 bases from J, the gap between germline ends came to 17 bases. Germline V gene data show CDR1 as MNHNY and CDR2 as SVGAGI (reference sequence). This CDR3 has 17 amino acids. For the CDR3, the DNA is TGTGCCAGCAGTCACACCCGGGGGGGATATAGCAATCAGCCCCAGCATTTT. Its protein product is CASSHTRGGYSNQPQHF.

The V call is TRBV15, the J call TRBJ1-1; the D gene is possibly TRBD1 (5 bases). Trimming removed 0 bases at V and 7 bases at J, with 9 bases between. CDR1 and CDR2 from the germline V gene are LNHNV and YYDKDF (reference sequence). This CDR3 has 13 amino acids. The CDR3 here is CATSRDVTVEAFF. CDR3 nucleotides: TGTGCCACCAGCAGAGATGTGACAGTTGAAGCTTTCTTT. Supplemented by reference TRBV15 and TRBJ1-1, the full variable domain reads DAMVIQNPRYQVTQFGKPVTLSCSQTLNHNVMYWYQQKSSQAPKLLFHYYDKDFNNEADTPDNFQSRRPNTSFCFLDIRSPGLGDTAMYLCATSRDVTVEAFFGQGTRLTVV.

The chain joins TRBV6-2 or TRBV6-3 to TRBJ1-2; D is uncertain. V lost 0 bases to trimming and J lost 5 bases, with 13 bases between them. Germline CDR1 and CDR2: MNHEY and SVGEGT. This CDR3 is built from 15 residues. CDR3 sequence: CASSYSSDARYGYTF. The CDR3 DNA sequence: TGTGCCAGCAGTTACTCATCTGATGCGAGATATGGCTACACCTTC.

The genes are TRBV5-1 and TRBJ2-2; 9 bases fit TRBD1. This CDR3 is built from 16 residues. With V trimmed by 2 bases and J by 5 bases, 7 bases remained unmatched. Germline V CDR1 and CDR2: SGHRS, YFSETQ. For the CDR3, the DNA is TGCGCCAGCAGCTTAACAGGGGGCACTTTAACCGGGGAGCTGTTTTTT. Its protein product is CASSLTGGTLTGELFF.

This chain links TRBV7-2 with TRBJ2-7, with a tentative D call TRBD2 (5 bases). The CDR3 is made up of 12 amino acids. V lost 5 bases and J 6 bases, leaving 11 bases between the germline ends. CDR1 is SGHTA and CDR2 is FQGNSA in the germline V gene. CDR3 amino acids: CASSPSGFEQYF. The CDR3 DNA reads as TGTGCCAGCAGCCCCTCGGGGTTCGAGCAGTACTTC.

The sample holds one count of this clone. The chain joins TRBV2 to TRBJ2-1; 10 bases map to TRBD2. The CDR3 runs to 14 residues. The V segment lost 7 bases and the J segment 9 bases; nucleotides outside the gene matches: 9. Germline V gene lookup returns CDR1 SNHLY and CDR2 FYNNEI. The CDR3 sequence: CASKWTSGEGEQFF. CDR3 sequence (DNA): TGTGCCAGCAAATGGACTAGCGGAGAGGGTGAGCAGTTCTTC.

This chain connects TRBV4-3 to TRBJ2-1, with 10 bases aligning to TRBD2. The trim removed 5 bases at V and 10 bases at J, leaving 17 bases unmatched. The CDR3 is 17 residues long. Germline-derived CDR1 and CDR2 are LGHNA and YSLEER. The CDR3 DNA follows: TGCGCCAGCAGCGCAATCGTCCCCAGCGGGGGGGCCGAAGAGCAGTTCTTC. Translating it yields CASSAIVPSGGAEEQFF.

The gene calls are TRBV28 and TRBJ2-2; D is unclear. The CDR3 sequence is 13 residues long. Per germline, CDR1 MDHEN and CDR2 SYDVKM. The germline V and J ends were trimmed by 8 bases and 2 bases, with 9 bases remaining between them. The CDR3 region has the DNA TGTGCCAGCTATACCTACAACACCGGGGAGCTGTTTTTT. It yields the protein CASYTYNTGELFF.

V gene TRBV18 combines with J gene TRBJ1-1; D is unclear. The CDR3 has 13 residues. The germline gives CDR1 KGHSH, CDR2 LQKENI. Trimming cost V 9 bases and J 7 bases, with 18 bases left between them. The CDR3 sequence is CASLELPLGEAFF. For the CDR3, the DNA is TGTGCCAGTCTGGAACTCCCGCTAGGTGAAGCTTTCTTT. The whole variable domain, filled in from reference TRBV18 and TRBJ1-1, reads NAGVMQNPRHLVRRRGQEARLRCSPMKGHSHVYWYRQLPEEGLKFMVYLQKENIIDESGMPKERFSAEFPKEGPSILRIQQVVRGDSAAYFCASLELPLGEAFFGQGTRLTVV.

This clone was recorded a few times. The chain recombines TRBV7-9 with TRBJ2-3, with TRBD2 matching 8 bases. Germline loops: CDR1 SEHNR, CDR2 FQNEAQ (reference sequence). J lost 6 bases, V lost 1 base, and 3 bases had no gene match. The CDR3 runs 14 residues. CDR3 in amino acids: CASSLDGGADTQYF. The DNA of the CDR3 is TGTGCCAGCAGCTTAGACGGGGGGGCCGATACGCAGTATTTT.

This clone was detected only a few times. The J gene is TRBJ2-7, the V gene TRBV5-1, with 10 bases aligning to TRBD1. With 3 bases clipped from V and 6 bases from J, the junction kept 3 bases outside the gene matches. The CDR3 has 13 amino acids. The germline V gene encodes CDR1 SGHRS and CDR2 YFSETQ. Here the CDR3 DNA reads TGCGCCAGCAGCTCCGGGACAGGGGTCGAGCAGTACTTC. Amino acids: CASSSGTGVEQYF. Filled out from reference TRBV5-1 and TRBJ2-7, the complete variable domain reads KAGVTQTPRYLIKTRGQQVTLSCSPISGHRSVSWYQQTPGQGLQFLFEYFSETQRNKGNFPGRFSGRQFSNSRSEMNVSTLELGDSALYLCASSSGTGVEQYFGPGTRLTVT.

V usage is TRBV10-3 and J usage is TRBJ2-7; D remains unclear. Deletions cut 6 bases from V and 3 bases from J, with 12 bases between. CDR3 size: 13 residues. Germline CDR1 is ENHRY and CDR2 is SYGVKD. The CDR3 DNA reads as TGTGCCATCAGGTGGTTCCTAGGCTACGAGCAGTACTTC. This codes for CAIRWFLGYEQYF.

As to this clone: A much larger clone lies a single base off, so this may be a read error. The V call is TRBV12-3 or TRBV12-4, the J call TRBJ2-7, with TRBD1 matching 7 bases. With 3 bases clipped from V and 2 bases from J, the junction kept 1 base outside the gene matches. This CDR3 spans 13 amino acids. CDR3 coding DNA: TGTGCCAGCAGTTTTACAGGGGCCTACGAGCAGTACTTC. The encoded protein is CASSFTGAYEQYF.

The chain carries TRBV28 and TRBJ2-3, with 7 bases aligning to TRBD2. Trimming cost V 5 bases and J 1 base; bases outside gene matches: 6. The CDR3 runs 15 residues. Per germline, CDR1 MDHEN and CDR2 SYDVKM. The CDR3 region has the DNA TGTGCCAGCAGTCTTTTAGCGGGCGGCACAGATACGCAGTATTTT. It specifies CASSLLAGGTDTQYF.

The chain employs TRBV4-3 and TRBJ2-1, with D possibly being TRBD1 (5 bases). Germline V CDR1 and CDR2: LGHNA, YSLEER. V was shortened by 0 bases and J by 0 bases, with 9 bases between the two germline ends. The CDR3 loop spans 16 amino acids. The DNA for the CDR3 is TGCGCCAGCAGCCAAGATACAGGTGGCTCCTACAATGAGCAGTTCTTC. Encoded protein: CASSQDTGGSYNEQFF.

V is TRBV12-3 or TRBV12-4 and J is TRBJ1-6; 7 bases match TRBD1. This CDR3 has 13 residues. Trimming removed 3 bases from V and 9 bases from J; junction bases left unmatched: 2. The CDR3 DNA follows: TGTGCCAGCAGTTTGTCAGGGGGTTCACCCCTCCACTTT. The encoded protein is CASSLSGGSPLHF.